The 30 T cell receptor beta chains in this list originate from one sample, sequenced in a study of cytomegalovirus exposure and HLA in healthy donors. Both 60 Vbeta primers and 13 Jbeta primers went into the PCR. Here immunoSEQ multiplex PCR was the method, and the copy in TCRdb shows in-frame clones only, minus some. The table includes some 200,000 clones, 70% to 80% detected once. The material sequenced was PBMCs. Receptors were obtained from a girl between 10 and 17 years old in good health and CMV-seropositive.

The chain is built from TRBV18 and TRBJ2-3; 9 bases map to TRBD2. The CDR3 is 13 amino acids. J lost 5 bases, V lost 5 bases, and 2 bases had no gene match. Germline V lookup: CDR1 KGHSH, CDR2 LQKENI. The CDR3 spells CASSLRGGDTQYF. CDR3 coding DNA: TGTGCCAGCTCATTGCGGGGGGGAGATACGCAGTATTTT.

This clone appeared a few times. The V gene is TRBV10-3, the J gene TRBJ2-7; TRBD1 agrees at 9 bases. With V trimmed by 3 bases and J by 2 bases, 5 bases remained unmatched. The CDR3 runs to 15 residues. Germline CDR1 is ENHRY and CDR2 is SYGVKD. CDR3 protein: CAISDSGTGTYEQYF. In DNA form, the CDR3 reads TGTGCCATCAGTGACTCCGGGACAGGGACCTACGAGCAGTACTTC.

CDR3 sequence: CASAPPSDLFGYTF. CDR3 bases: TGTGCTAGTGCCCCACCTAGCGACCTATTCGGCTACACCTTC. The rearrangement uses TRBV12-5 and TRBJ1-2, with D unclear. Germline CDR1 reads LGHNT; CDR2 reads FRNRAP. Deletions cut 7 bases from V and 8 bases from J, with 20 bases between. The CDR3 has 14 residues.

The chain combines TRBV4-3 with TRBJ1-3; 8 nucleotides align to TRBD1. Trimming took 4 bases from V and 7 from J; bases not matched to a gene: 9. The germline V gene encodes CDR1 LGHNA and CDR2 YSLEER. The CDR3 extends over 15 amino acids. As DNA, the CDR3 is TGCGCCAGCAGCCGCATTGACAGGGGTAGTAACACCATATATTTT. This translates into CASSRIDRGSNTIYF.

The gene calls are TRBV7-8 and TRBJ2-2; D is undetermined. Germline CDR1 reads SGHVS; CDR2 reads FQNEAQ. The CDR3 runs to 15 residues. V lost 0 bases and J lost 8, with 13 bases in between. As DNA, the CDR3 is TGTGCCAGCAGCTTAGCCCCCCTTAGTGTAGGGGAGCTGTTTTTT. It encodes CASSLAPLSVGELFF.

DNA of the CDR3: TGTGCCAGCAGTGTAGTTTACACCGGGGAGCTGTTTTTT. Protein: CASSVVYTGELFF. V is TRBV2 and J is TRBJ2-2; D remains unclear. V gave up 4 bases and J gave up 3 bases, with 6 bases separating them. Germline CDR1 SNHLY, CDR2 FYNNEI. There are 13 residues in the CDR3.

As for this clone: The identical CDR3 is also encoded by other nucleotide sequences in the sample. CDR3 protein: CASSSGYEQYF. CDR3 coding DNA: TGCGCCAGCAGCTCCGGCTACGAGCAGTACTTC. The chain links TRBV5-1 to TRBJ2-7; no clear D. From germline, CDR1 is SGHRS and CDR2 YFSETQ. The CDR3 length is 11 residues. The V and J ends lost 3 bases and 3 bases respectively, with 4 bases between them.

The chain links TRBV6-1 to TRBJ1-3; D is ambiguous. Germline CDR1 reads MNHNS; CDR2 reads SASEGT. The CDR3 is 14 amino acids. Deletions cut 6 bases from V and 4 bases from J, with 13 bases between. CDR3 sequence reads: CASSPLDGGNTIYF. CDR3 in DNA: TGTGCCAGCAGCCCCCTAGACGGAGGAAACACCATATATTTT.

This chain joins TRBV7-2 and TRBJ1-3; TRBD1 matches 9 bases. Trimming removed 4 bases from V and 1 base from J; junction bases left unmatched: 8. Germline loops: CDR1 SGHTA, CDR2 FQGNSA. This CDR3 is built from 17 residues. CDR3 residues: CASSSYGQGKSGNTIYF. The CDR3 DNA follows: TGTGCCAGCAGCTCATACGGACAGGGGAAATCTGGAAACACCATATATTTT.

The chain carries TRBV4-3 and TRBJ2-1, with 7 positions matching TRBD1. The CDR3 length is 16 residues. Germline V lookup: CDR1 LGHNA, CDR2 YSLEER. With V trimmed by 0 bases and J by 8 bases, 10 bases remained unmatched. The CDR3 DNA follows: TGCGCCAGCAGCCAAGATATAGGAACAGGGGTCGATGAGCAGTTCTTC. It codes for CASSQDIGTGVDEQFF.

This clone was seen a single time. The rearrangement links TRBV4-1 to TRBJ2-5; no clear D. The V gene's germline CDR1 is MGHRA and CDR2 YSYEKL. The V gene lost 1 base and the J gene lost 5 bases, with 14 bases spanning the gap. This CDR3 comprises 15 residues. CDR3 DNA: TGCGCCAGCAGCCAAGCGAGTGGGCTCCGGGAGACCCAGTACTTC. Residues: CASSQASGLRETQYF.

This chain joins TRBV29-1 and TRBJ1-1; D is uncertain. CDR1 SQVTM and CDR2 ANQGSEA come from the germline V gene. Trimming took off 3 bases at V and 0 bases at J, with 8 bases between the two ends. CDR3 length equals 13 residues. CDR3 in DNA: TGCAGCGTTGAGACACGCATGAACACTGAAGCTTTCTTT. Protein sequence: CSVETRMNTEAFF.

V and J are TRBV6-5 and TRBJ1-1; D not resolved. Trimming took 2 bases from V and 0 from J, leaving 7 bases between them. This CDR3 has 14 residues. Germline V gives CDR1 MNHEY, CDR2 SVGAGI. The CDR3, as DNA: TGTGCCAGCAGTTACGCAGGCATGAACACTGAAGCTTTCTTT. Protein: CASSYAGMNTEAFF.

The CDR3 is CASGGLAAAYNEQFF. CDR3 in DNA: TGTGCCAGCGGTGGACTAGCGGCAGCATACAATGAGCAGTTCTTC. V gene TRBV9 combines with J gene TRBJ2-1, with 10 positions matching TRBD2. Trimming cost V 7 bases and J 4 bases; bases outside gene matches: 8. The CDR3 sequence is 15 residues long. Germline-derived CDR1 and CDR2 are SGDLS and YYNGEE.

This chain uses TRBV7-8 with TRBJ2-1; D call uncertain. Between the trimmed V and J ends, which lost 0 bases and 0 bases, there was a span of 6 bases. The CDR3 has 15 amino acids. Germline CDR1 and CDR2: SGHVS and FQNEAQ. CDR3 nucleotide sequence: TGTGCCAGCAGCTTAGCCTTGAGCTCCTACAATGAGCAGTTCTTC. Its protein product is CASSLALSSYNEQFF.

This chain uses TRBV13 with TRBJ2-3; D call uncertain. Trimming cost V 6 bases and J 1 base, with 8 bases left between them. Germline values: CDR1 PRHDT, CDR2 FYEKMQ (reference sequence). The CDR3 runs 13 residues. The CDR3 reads CASRPRGTDTQYF. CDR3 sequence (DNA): TGTGCCAGCAGGCCCCGGGGCACAGATACGCAGTATTTT.

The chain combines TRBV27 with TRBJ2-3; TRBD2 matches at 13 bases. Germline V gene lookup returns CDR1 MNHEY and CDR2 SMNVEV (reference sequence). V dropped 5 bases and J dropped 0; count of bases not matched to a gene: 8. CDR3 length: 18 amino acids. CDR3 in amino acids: CASSATSGGAPSTDTQYF. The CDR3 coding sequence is TGTGCCAGCAGTGCCACTAGCGGGGGGGCCCCTAGCACAGATACGCAGTATTTT.

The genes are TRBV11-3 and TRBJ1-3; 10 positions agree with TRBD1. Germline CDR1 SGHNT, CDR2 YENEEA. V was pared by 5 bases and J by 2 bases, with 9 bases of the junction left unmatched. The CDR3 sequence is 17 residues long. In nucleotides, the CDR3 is TGTGCCAGCAGCCCTTCCCCAGGACAGGGGGCTGGAAACACCATATATTTT. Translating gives CASSPSPGQGAGNTIYF.

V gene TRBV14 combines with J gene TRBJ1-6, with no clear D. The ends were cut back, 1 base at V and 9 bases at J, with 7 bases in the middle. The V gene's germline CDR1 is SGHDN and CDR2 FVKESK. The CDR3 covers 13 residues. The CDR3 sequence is CASSQVDTSPLHF. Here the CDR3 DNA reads TGTGCCAGCAGCCAAGTAGATACTTCACCCCTCCACTTT. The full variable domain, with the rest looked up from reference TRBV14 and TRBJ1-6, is EAGVTQFPSHSVIEKGQTVTLRCDPISGHDNLYWYRRVMGKEIKFLLHFVKESKQDESGMPNNRFLAERTGGTYSTLKVQPAELEDSGVYFCASSQVDTSPLHFGNGTRLTVT.

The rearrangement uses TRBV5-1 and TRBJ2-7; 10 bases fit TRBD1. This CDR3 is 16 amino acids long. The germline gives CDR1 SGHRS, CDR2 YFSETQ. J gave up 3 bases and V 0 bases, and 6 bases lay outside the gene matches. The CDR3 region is CASSLAGTGAFYEQYF. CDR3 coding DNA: TGCGCCAGCAGCTTGGCCGGGACAGGGGCCTTCTACGAGCAGTACTTC. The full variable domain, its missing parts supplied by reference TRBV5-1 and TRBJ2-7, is KAGVTQTPRYLIKTRGQQVTLSCSPISGHRSVSWYQQTPGQGLQFLFEYFSETQRNKGNFPGRFSGRQFSNSRSEMNVSTLELGDSALYLCASSLAGTGAFYEQYFGPGTRLTVT.

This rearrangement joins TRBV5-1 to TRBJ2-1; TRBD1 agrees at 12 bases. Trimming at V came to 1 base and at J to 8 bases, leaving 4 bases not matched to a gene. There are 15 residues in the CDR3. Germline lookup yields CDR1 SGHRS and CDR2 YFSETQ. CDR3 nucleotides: TGCGCCAGCAGCTTGCCGGGACAGGGGGCCGATGAGCAGTTCTTC. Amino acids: CASSLPGQGADEQFF.

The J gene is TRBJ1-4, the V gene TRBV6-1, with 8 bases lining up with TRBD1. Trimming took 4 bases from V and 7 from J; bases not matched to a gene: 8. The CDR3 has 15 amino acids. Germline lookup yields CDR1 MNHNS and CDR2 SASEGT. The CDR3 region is CASSAPRGRGEKLFF. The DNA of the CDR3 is TGTGCCAGCAGTGCTCCCAGGGGGCGCGGTGAAAAACTGTTTTTT.

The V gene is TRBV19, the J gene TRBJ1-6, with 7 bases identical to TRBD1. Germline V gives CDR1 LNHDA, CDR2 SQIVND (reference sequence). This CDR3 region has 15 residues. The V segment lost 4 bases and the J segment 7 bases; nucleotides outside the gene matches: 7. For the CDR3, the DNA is TGTGCCAGTAGTAGGGCGGGACAGTTAAATTCACCCCTCCACTTT. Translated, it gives CASSRAGQLNSPLHF.

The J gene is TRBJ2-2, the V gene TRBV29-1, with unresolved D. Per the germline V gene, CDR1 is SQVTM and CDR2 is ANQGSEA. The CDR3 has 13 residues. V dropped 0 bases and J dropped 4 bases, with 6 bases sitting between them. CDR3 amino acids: CSVEEGVTGELFF. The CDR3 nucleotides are TGCAGCGTTGAAGAGGGCGTCACCGGGGAGCTGTTTTTT.

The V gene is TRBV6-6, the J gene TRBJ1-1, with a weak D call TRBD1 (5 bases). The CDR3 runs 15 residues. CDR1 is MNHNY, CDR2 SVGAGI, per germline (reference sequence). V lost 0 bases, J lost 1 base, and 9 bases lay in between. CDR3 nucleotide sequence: TGTGCCAGCAGTTACTCTGACAGAGAGAACACTGAAGCTTTCTTT. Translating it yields CASSYSDRENTEAFF.

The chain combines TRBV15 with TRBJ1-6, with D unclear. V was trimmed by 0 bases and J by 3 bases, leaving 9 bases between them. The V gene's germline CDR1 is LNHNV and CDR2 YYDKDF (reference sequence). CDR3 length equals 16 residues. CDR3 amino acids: CATSRDRGVYNSPLHF. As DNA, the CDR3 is TGTGCCACCAGCAGAGATCGCGGGGTCTATAATTCACCCCTCCACTTT.

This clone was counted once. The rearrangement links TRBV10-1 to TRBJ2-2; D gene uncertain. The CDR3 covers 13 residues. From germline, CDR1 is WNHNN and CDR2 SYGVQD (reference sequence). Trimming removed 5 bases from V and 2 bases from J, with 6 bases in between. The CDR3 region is CASSPPNTGELFF. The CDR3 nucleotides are TGCGCCAGCAGTCCCCCAAACACCGGGGAGCTGTTTTTT.

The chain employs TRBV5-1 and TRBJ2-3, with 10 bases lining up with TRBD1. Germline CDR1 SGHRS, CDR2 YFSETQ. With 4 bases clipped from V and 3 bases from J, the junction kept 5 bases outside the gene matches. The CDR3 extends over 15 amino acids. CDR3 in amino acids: CASSPDRGGTDTQYF. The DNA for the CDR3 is TGCGCCAGCAGCCCGGACAGGGGGGGTACAGATACGCAGTATTTT. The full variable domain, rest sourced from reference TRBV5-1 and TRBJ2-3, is KAGVTQTPRYLIKTRGQQVTLSCSPISGHRSVSWYQQTPGQGLQFLFEYFSETQRNKGNFPGRFSGRQFSNSRSEMNVSTLELGDSALYLCASSPDRGGTDTQYFGPGTRLTVL.

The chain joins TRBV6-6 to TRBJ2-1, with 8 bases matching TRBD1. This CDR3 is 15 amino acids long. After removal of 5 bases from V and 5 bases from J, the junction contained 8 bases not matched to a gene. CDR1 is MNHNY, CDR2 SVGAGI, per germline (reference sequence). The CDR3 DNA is TGTGCCAGCAGTACGGGGACAGGTAGGGACAATGAGCAGTTCTTC. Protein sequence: CASSTGTGRDNEQFF.

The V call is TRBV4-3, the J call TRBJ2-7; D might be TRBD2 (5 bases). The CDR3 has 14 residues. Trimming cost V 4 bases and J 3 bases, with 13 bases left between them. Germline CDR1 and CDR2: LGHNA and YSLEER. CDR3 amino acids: CASSPGGPRYEQYF. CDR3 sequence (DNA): TGCGCCAGCAGCCCAGGAGGTCCCCGCTACGAGCAGTACTTC.